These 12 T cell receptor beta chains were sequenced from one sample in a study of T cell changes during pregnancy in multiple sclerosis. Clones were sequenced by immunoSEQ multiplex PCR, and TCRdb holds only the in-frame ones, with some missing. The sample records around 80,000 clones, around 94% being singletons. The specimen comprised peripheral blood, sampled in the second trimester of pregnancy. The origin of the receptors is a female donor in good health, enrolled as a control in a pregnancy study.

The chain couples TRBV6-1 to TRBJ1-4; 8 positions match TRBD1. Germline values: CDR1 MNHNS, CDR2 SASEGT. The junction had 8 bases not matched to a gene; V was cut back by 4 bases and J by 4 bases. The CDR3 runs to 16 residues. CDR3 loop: CASSAQATGVNEKLFF. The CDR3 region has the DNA TGTGCCAGCAGTGCACAGGCGACAGGGGTTAATGAAAAACTGTTTTTT.

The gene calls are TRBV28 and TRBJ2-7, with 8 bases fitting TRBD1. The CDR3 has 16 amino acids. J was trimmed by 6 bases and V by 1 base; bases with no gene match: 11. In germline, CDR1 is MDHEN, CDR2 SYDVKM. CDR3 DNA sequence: TGTGCCAGCAGTTTATTAATAGGACAGGGCTTCCCCGAGCAGTACTTC. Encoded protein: CASSLLIGQGFPEQYF.

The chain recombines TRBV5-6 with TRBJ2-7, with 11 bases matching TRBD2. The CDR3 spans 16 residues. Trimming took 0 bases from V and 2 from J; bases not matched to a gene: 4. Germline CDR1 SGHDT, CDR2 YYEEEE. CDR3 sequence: CASSLALGLAAYEQYF. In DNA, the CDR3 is TGTGCCAGCAGCTTGGCCTTGGGACTAGCGGCCTACGAGCAGTACTTC.

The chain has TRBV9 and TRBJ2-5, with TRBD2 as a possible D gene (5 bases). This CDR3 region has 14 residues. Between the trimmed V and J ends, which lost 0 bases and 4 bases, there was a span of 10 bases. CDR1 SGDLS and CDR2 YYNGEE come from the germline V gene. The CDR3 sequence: CASSVGGGPETQYF. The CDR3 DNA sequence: TGTGCCAGCAGCGTAGGTGGAGGACCAGAGACCCAGTACTTC.

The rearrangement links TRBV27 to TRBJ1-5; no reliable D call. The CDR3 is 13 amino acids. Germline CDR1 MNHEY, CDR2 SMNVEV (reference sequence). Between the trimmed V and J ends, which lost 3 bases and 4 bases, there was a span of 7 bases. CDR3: CASSFGQNQPQHF. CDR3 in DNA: TGTGCCAGCAGTTTTGGGCAGAATCAGCCCCAGCATTTT.

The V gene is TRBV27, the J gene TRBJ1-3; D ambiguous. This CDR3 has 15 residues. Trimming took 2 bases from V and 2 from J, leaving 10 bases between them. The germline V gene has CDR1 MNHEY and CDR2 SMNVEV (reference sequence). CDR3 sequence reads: CASSLASGAGNTIYF. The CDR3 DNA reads TGTGCCAGCAGTTTAGCGTCCGGGGCTGGAAACACCATATATTTT.

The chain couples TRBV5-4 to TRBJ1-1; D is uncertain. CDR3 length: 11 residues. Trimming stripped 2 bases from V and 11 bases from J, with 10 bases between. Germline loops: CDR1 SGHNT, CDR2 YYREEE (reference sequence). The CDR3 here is CASSFGPSAFF. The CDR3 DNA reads TGTGCCAGCAGCTTCGGACCTAGCGCTTTCTTT. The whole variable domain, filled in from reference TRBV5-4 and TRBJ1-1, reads ETGVTQSPTHLIKTRGQQVTLRCSSQSGHNTVSWYQQALGQGPQFIFQYYREEENGRGNFPPRFSGLQFPNYSSELNVNALELDDSALYLCASSFGPSAFFGQGTRLTVV.

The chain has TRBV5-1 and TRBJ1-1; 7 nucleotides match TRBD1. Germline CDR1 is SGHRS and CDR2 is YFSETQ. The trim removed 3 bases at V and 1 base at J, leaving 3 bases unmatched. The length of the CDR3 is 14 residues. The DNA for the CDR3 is TGCGCCAGCAGCTGGCGGGACAGGAACACTGAAGCTTTCTTT. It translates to CASSWRDRNTEAFF. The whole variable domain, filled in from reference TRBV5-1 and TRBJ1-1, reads KAGVTQTPRYLIKTRGQQVTLSCSPISGHRSVSWYQQTPGQGLQFLFEYFSETQRNKGNFPGRFSGRQFSNSRSEMNVSTLELGDSALYLCASSWRDRNTEAFFGQGTRLTVV.

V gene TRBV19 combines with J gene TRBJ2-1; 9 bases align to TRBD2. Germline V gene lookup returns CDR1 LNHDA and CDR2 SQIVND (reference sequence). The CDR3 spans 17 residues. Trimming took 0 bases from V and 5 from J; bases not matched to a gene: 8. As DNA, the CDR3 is TGTGCCAGTAGTATAGATCGGGGCGGGAGGGCCCACAATGAGCAGTTCTTC. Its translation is CASSIDRGGRAHNEQFF.

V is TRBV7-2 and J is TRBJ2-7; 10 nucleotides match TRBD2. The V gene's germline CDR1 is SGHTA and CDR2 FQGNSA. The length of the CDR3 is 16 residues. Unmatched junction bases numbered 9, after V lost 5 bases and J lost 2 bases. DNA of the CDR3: TGTGCCAGCAGCGCCCTCGGGCTAGCGGGAGCCTACGAGCAGTACTTC. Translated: CASSALGLAGAYEQYF.

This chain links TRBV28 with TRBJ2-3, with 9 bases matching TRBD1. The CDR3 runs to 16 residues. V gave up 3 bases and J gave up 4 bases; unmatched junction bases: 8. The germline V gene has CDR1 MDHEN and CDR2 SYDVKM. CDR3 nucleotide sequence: TGTGCCAGCAGTTTTAGGTTCGACAGGGGGGCAGATACGCAGTATTTT. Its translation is CASSFRFDRGADTQYF.

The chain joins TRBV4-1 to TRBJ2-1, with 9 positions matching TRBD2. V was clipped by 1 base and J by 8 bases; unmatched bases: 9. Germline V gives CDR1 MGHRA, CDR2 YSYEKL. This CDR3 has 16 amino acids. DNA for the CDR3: TGCGCCAGCAGCCAAGTCGTGGCGGGAGGGCCGTATGAGCAGTTCTTC. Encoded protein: CASSQVVAGGPYEQFF.